This TCR beta chain was sequenced in a study of beta chain features in type 1 diabetes. Germline V gene lookup returns CDR1 SEHNR and CDR2 FQNEAQ (reference sequence). Trimming shortened V by 5 bases and J by 0 bases, and 10 bases separated the two germline ends. The CDR3 extends over 15 amino acids. TCRB transcripts that were expressed got sequenced, as all of the isolated RNA had been reverse transcribed. Generated by immunoSEQ multiplex PCR, the TCRdb table keeps only in-frame clones and is missing some. The sample includes about 150,000 clones, about 7.3% of them seen just once. On this clone: Its antigen is unknown.

Study-level points and caveats: A closer apparent resemblance between naive, central memory and Treg TCRB repertoires was seen in patients than in healthy donors.

Every donor provided one heparinised blood draw, which averaged roughly 120 mL. Specimen: central memory CD4+ T cells from blood. This receptor was obtained from a man aged 18 to 30 in good health. The chain carries TRBV7-9 and TRBJ1-4; no definite D call. The CDR3 DNA is TGTGCCAGCAGCCTCACTCCTGCAACTAATGAAAAACTGTTTTTT. Amino acid sequence: CASSLTPATNEKLFF. Full variable domain (missing parts from reference TRBV7-9 and TRBJ1-4): DTGVSQNPRHKITKRGQNVTFRCDPISEHNRLYWYRQTLGQGPEFLTYFQNEAQLEKSRLLSDRFSAERPKGSFSTLEIQRTEQGDSAMYLCASSLTPATNEKLFFGSGTQLSVL.